The next 17 T cell receptor beta chains were all read from a single sample in a study of blood T cell repertoires in COVID-19 (dated by TCRdb to 2018 to 2021). The method behind the library was the immunoSEQ multiplex PCR assay. Imported from immuneACCESS, the table was reduced by TCRdb to in-frame sequences with V and J called. These copies leave out some clones; in studies compared against another copy, an unresolved V gene accounts for under half, and the cause of the remainder is not known. This sample gives some 80,000 clones in total; 84% of them show up just once. The top ten clonotypes cover over 9.5% of the sample. Sequencing was done on a sample of peripheral blood. The receptors originated from a human donor in a cohort sampled during active COVID-19.

CDR3 protein: CASRSTGNTGELFF. In nucleotides, the CDR3 is TGTGCCAGCAGGTCGACAGGGAATACCGGGGAGCTGTTTTTT. The J gene is TRBJ2-2, the V gene TRBV6-5; 7 bases fit TRBD1. Trimming at V came to 6 bases and at J to 5 bases, leaving 6 bases not matched to a gene. The CDR3 has 14 amino acids. From germline, CDR1 is MNHEY and CDR2 SVGAGI.

The J gene is TRBJ2-6, the V gene TRBV6-5; D may be TRBD1 (6 bases). This CDR3 is 16 amino acids long. V gave up 0 bases and J gave up 0 bases, with 6 bases separating them. The germline V gene has CDR1 MNHEY and CDR2 SVGAGI. CDR3 nucleotides: TGTGCCAGCAGTTACTCCAGGGGCTCTGGGGCCAACGTCCTGACTTTC. Amino acids: CASSYSRGSGANVLTF.

The chain is built from TRBV9 and TRBJ1-1; D is uncertain. Trimming took off 4 bases at V and 0 bases at J, with 13 bases between the two ends. Per germline, CDR1 SGDLS and CDR2 YYNGEE. The CDR3 is 15 amino acids. The CDR3 DNA sequence: TGTGCCAGCAGCCCTAGTCCCACCATGAACACTGAAGCTTTCTTT. Amino acid sequence: CASSPSPTMNTEAFF.

V is TRBV5-1 and J is TRBJ2-7; TRBD2 matches 10 bases. This CDR3 comprises 15 residues. CDR1 SGHRS and CDR2 YFSETQ come from the germline V gene. The junction had 7 bases not matched to a gene; V was cut back by 3 bases and J by 4 bases. The CDR3 DNA reads as TGCGCCAGCAGCTCATCAGCGGGAGGGCTTTACGAGCAGTACTTC. Its protein is CASSSSAGGLYEQYF.

This sequence joins TRBV3-1 (or the pseudogene TRBV3-2) and TRBJ2-5; 10 nucleotides line up with TRBD2. CDR1 is LGHDT, CDR2 YNNKEL, per germline (reference sequence). Germline trimming cut 0 bases from V and 4 bases from J; bases unmatched to any gene: 11. CDR3 length equals 18 residues. CDR3 nucleotides: TGTGCCAGCAGCCAAGATAGGCGGAGCGGGAGGGCCTTAGAGACCCAGTACTTC. This gives the protein CASSQDRRSGRALETQYF.

This clone showed up just a few times. The chain links TRBV2 to TRBJ2-7; no clear D gene. Germline V lookup: CDR1 SNHLY, CDR2 FYNNEI. Deletions cut 6 bases from V and 4 bases from J, with 10 bases between. CDR3 length: 12 residues. The CDR3 nucleotides read TGTGCCAGCAGGGCTTGGGCATACGAGCAGTACTTC. Its protein is CASRAWAYEQYF. The whole variable domain, remainder taken from reference TRBV2 and TRBJ2-7, is EPEVTQTPSHQVTQMGQEVILRCVPISNHLYFYWYRQILGQKVEFLVSFYNNEISEKSEIFDDQFSVERPDGSNFTLKIRSTKLEDSAMYFCASRAWAYEQYFGPGTRLTVT.

The CDR3 is CASSTRTGGNIQYF. CDR3 DNA sequence: TGTGCCAGCAGCACACGGACAGGGGGAAACATTCAGTACTTC. The chain joins TRBV7-9 to TRBJ2-4, with TRBD1 matching 10 bases. V trimming: 5 bases; J trimming: 6 bases; junction bases outside the gene matches: 4. CDR1 SEHNR and CDR2 FQNEAQ come from the germline V gene (reference sequence). The CDR3 has 14 residues.

The chain has TRBV28 and TRBJ1-3; TRBD1 aligns across 7 bases. Looked up from germline, CDR1 is MDHEN and CDR2 is SYDVKM. The length of the CDR3 is 17 residues. J lost 0 bases, V lost 4 bases, and 9 bases had no gene match. The CDR3 spells CASSSQEGAGSGNTIYF. The CDR3 DNA reads as TGTGCCAGCAGTTCCCAAGAGGGGGCCGGCTCTGGAAACACCATATATTTT.

The rearrangement links TRBV5-4 to TRBJ2-1; 7 bases agree with TRBD1. The CDR3 sequence is 15 residues long. The V gene's germline CDR1 is SGHNT and CDR2 YYREEE (reference sequence). J gave up 2 bases and V 0 bases, and 2 bases lay outside the gene matches. CDR3 in amino acids: CASSLGQGPYNEQFF. The CDR3 DNA is TGTGCCAGCAGCTTGGGACAGGGCCCCTACAATGAGCAGTTCTTC.

The chain employs TRBV6-5 and TRBJ2-5; 9 bases map to TRBD2. Germline V gene sequence: CDR1 MNHEY, CDR2 SVGAGI. This CDR3 comprises 16 residues. V shed 2 bases, J shed 6 bases, and the junction held 10 bases outside the gene matches. The CDR3 region is CASSYISSGVSKTQYF. The CDR3 DNA reads as TGTGCCAGCAGTTACATCTCTAGCGGGGTTAGCAAGACCCAGTACTTC.

The chain combines TRBV4-2 with TRBJ2-1, with 13 positions matching TRBD2. CDR3 size: 16 residues. The ends lost 3 bases at V and 7 bases at J; junction bases unmatched: 6. The germline V gene has CDR1 LGHNA and CDR2 YNFKEQ. This CDR3 is CASSHATSGGLNEQFF. For the CDR3, the DNA is TGTGCCAGCAGCCACGCGACTAGCGGGGGGTTGAATGAGCAGTTCTTC.

This chain uses TRBV18 with TRBJ1-5, with 8 positions matching TRBD1. V trimming: 4 bases; J trimming: 7 bases; junction bases outside the gene matches: 6. The CDR3 has 14 amino acids. Germline V gene sequence: CDR1 KGHSH, CDR2 LQKENI. In nucleotides, the CDR3 is TGTGCCAGCTCACTATCAGGGGGCGGCCAGCCCCAGCATTTT. Residues: CASSLSGGGQPQHF. Using reference TRBV18 and TRBJ1-5 for the parts outside the CDR3, the full variable domain is NAGVMQNPRHLVRRRGQEARLRCSPMKGHSHVYWYRQLPEEGLKFMVYLQKENIIDESGMPKERFSAEFPKEGPSILRIQQVVRGDSAAYFCASSLSGGGQPQHFGDGTRLSIL.

This chain joins TRBV5-8 and TRBJ1-5; perhaps TRBD1 as D (6 bases). CDR3 length: 16 residues. V gave up 2 bases and J gave up 0 bases, with 12 bases separating them. Per the germline V gene, CDR1 is SGHTS and CDR2 is YDEGEE. CDR3 residues: CASSFWTANSNQPQHF. For the CDR3, the DNA is TGTGCCAGCAGCTTTTGGACAGCTAATAGCAATCAGCCCCAGCATTTT.

The chain is built from TRBV5-1 and TRBJ2-7; TRBD1 matches at 9 bases. The CDR3 is made up of 15 amino acids. The germline V gene encodes CDR1 SGHRS and CDR2 YFSETQ. The trim removed 3 bases at V and 6 bases at J, leaving 10 bases unmatched. The CDR3 region has the DNA TGCGCCAGCAGCTCGGGACAGGGAGGGCTCTCCGAGCAGTACTTC. This sequence encodes CASSSGQGGLSEQYF.

The chain employs TRBV5-4 and TRBJ1-4; 8 bases line up with TRBD1. The CDR3 is 13 amino acids. V was clipped by 3 bases and J by 11 bases; unmatched bases: 6. Germline values: CDR1 SGHNT, CDR2 YYREEE (reference sequence). The CDR3 protein is CASSWDRTGKLFF. CDR3 nucleotides: TGTGCCAGCAGCTGGGACAGGACAGGGAAACTGTTTTTT.

V gene TRBV5-1 combines with J gene TRBJ2-1, with a weak D call TRBD2 (5 bases). V shed 0 bases and J shed 3 bases, with 13 bases lying between them. The V gene's germline CDR1 is SGHRS and CDR2 YFSETQ. This CDR3 region has 16 residues. The CDR3 loop reads CASSLDSGVLYNEQFF. The CDR3 DNA reads as TGCGCCAGCAGCTTGGACTCCGGGGTACTCTACAATGAGCAGTTCTTC.

The chain couples TRBV28 to TRBJ2-3; D may be TRBD2 (6 bases). In germline, CDR1 is MDHEN, CDR2 SYDVKM. Trimming cost V 6 bases and J 4 bases, with 14 bases left between them. The CDR3 extends over 14 amino acids. Here the CDR3 DNA reads TGTGCCAGCAGATCCGGGAGTTCCGCAGATACGCAGTATTTT. Encoded protein: CASRSGSSADTQYF.